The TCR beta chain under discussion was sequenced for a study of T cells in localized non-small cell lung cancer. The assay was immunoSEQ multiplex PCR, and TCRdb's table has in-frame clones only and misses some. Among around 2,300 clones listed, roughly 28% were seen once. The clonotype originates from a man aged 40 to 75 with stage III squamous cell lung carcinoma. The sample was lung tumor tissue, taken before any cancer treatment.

CDR3 in amino acids: CASSQNSPLHF. CDR3 DNA sequence: TGTGCCAGCAGCCAAAATTCACCCCTCCACTTT. V and J are TRBV14 and TRBJ1-6; no definite D call. The V and J ends lost 2 bases and 7 bases respectively, with 0 bases between them. This CDR3 contains 11 residues. Germline V gene lookup returns CDR1 SGHDN and CDR2 FVKESK. The full variable domain, with the rest looked up from reference TRBV14 and TRBJ1-6, is EAGVTQFPSHSVIEKGQTVTLRCDPISGHDNLYWYRRVMGKEIKFLLHFVKESKQDESGMPNNRFLAERTGGTYSTLKVQPAELEDSGVYFCASSQNSPLHFGNGTRLTVT.